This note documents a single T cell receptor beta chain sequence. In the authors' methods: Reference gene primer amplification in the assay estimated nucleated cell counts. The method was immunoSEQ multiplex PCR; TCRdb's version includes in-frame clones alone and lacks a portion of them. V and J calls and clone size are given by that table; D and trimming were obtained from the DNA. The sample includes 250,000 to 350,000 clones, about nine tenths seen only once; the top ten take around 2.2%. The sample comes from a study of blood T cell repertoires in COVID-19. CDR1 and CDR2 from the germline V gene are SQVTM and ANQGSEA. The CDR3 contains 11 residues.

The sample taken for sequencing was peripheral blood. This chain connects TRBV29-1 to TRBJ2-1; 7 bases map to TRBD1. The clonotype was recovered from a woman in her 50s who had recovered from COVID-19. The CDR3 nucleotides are TGCAGTGCTGACAGGGTCGATGAGCAGTTCTTC. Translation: CSADRVDEQFF.